This T cell receptor beta chain derives from a study of blood T cells in healthy people across ages. Alongside a J-beta primer mix, a sample-barcoded 5' primer served in a second PCR lasting about 6 to 12 cycles. TCRdb fed the 5' RACE reads into MiXCR, producing one record per CDR3 protein. The table records 870,000 or so distinct CDR3 sequences, under 35% of them present only once. On this clonotype itself: Its matching antigen is unknown.

Germline CDR1 is MNHEY and CDR2 is SMNVEV (reference sequence). Trimming removed 5 bases from V and 7 bases from J; junction bases left unmatched: 6. The CDR3 extends over 14 amino acids. Study-level points and caveats: PBMCs went unsorted, and a conclusive naive versus antigen-experienced comparison was therefore prevented. Relative to aged donors, long-lived donors carried more naive CD4+ cells and displayed higher diversity.

This sequence was found in a woman aged 80 or over in good health. Sequencing was performed on blood. The rearrangement joins TRBV27 to TRBJ2-2; 8 nucleotides agree with TRBD1. The CDR3, as DNA: TGTGCCAGCAGTATGGGACAGGTGAACGGGGAGCTGTTTTTT. It yields the protein CASSMGQVNGELFF.